The 11 T cell receptor beta chains below come from one sample, sequenced in a study of T cell changes during pregnancy in multiple sclerosis. Data came from immunoSEQ multiplex PCR; TCRdb stores just in-frame clones and leaves some out. There are over 25,000 clones in the sample; around 93% occur only once, and less than 0.55% lies in the top ten. Sequences were derived from CD4+ T cells from peripheral blood mononuclear cells, sampled in the second trimester of pregnancy. All receptors come from a female donor with multiple sclerosis, enrolled in a pregnancy study.

The genes are TRBV2 and TRBJ2-7; D might be TRBD2 (5 bases). Per germline, CDR1 SNHLY and CDR2 FYNNEI. This CDR3 is 13 amino acids long. The germline V and J ends were trimmed by 6 bases and 6 bases, with 15 bases remaining between them. CDR3 nucleotide sequence: TGTGCCAGCAGGGGAAATGGACTGTTCGAGCAGTACTTC. It encodes CASRGNGLFEQYF.

This chain connects TRBV4-3 to TRBJ2-2; the match to TRBD2 covers 11 bases. The CDR3 covers 19 residues. Germline trimming cut 0 bases from V and 2 bases from J; bases unmatched to any gene: 8. Germline values: CDR1 LGHNA, CDR2 YSLEER. This CDR3 is CASSQDQIAGGPNTGELFF. CDR3 nucleotide sequence: TGCGCCAGCAGCCAAGATCAGATAGCGGGAGGGCCAAACACCGGGGAGCTGTTTTTT.

J is TRBJ1-5 and V is TRBV30; no definite D call. Germline V lookup: CDR1 GTSNPN, CDR2 SVGIG (reference sequence). CDR3 length: 15 amino acids. The V end was cut by 1 base, the J end by 3 bases, with 13 bases between. The CDR3 DNA reads TGTGCCTGGAGTGACCTTAACGGTTTCAATCAGCCCCAGCATTTT. Protein sequence: CAWSDLNGFNQPQHF.

This clone has just one count. The chain carries TRBV21-1 and TRBJ2-7; TRBD1, the table's D call, lacks a check against the DNA. TRBV21-1 is described as a pseudogene. This CDR3 region has 11 residues. CDR3 DNA: TGTGCCAGCAGACAGGAATTCGAGCAGTACTTC. This gives the protein CASRQEFEQYF.

The V call is TRBV12-5, the J call TRBJ2-1, with 12 bases fitting TRBD1. Germline lookup yields CDR1 LGHNT and CDR2 FRNRAP. The V gene end was trimmed by 0 bases and the J gene end by 5 bases; junction bases not matched to a gene: 23. The CDR3 spans 23 residues. CDR3 nucleotides: TGTGCTAGTGGTTTGGTACTTAGGAATTTGGGGGACAGGGGGCAGTGGGTAGACAATGAGCAGTTCTTC. This translates into CASGLVLRNLGDRGQWVDNEQFF.

V is TRBV5-1 and J is TRBJ2-5, with TRBD1 identical over 7 bases. CDR1 SGHRS and CDR2 YFSETQ come from the germline V gene. The J segment lost 2 bases and the V segment lost 2 bases, leaving 6 bases of the junction unmatched. This CDR3 region has 15 residues. Written as DNA, the CDR3 is TGCGCCAGCAGCTTTCTAGGGGGCCAACAAGAGACCCAGTACTTC. This translates into CASSFLGGQQETQYF.

The chain couples TRBV7-6 to TRBJ2-1; a weak D match, TRBD2 (6 bases). V lost 8 bases and J lost 0, with 14 bases in between. Germline lookup yields CDR1 SGHVS and CDR2 FNYEAQ. This CDR3 has 15 amino acids. The CDR3 sequence is CASRRDSLSYNEQFF. CDR3 DNA sequence: TGTGCCAGCCGCCGGGACTCACTCTCCTACAATGAGCAGTTCTTC. The full variable domain, in which reference TRBV7-6 and TRBJ2-1 provide the parts outside the CDR3, is GAGVSQSPRYKVTKRGQDVALRCDPISGHVSLYWYRQALGQGPEFLTYFNYEAQQDKSGLPNDRFSAERPEGSISTLTIQRTEQRDSAMYRCASRRDSLSYNEQFFGPGTRLTVL.

The chain carries TRBV6-5 and TRBJ1-2, with TRBD1 as a possible D gene (5 bases). The germline V gene has CDR1 MNHEY and CDR2 SVGAGI. The CDR3 runs to 15 residues. V was trimmed by 6 bases and J by 2 bases, leaving 16 bases between them. Here the CDR3 reads CASSPGLFINYGYTF. CDR3 nucleotides: TGTGCCAGCAGCCCGGGACTATTCATCAACTATGGCTACACCTTC.

This chain's CDR3 is CASSQEATGYRYEQYF. In nucleotides, the CDR3 is TGCGCCAGCAGCCAAGAGGCGACTGGGTATCGCTACGAGCAGTACTTC. The rearrangement uses TRBV4-1 and TRBJ2-7; D is unclear. V gave up 0 bases and J gave up 3 bases, with 15 bases separating them. Germline V gene sequence: CDR1 MGHRA, CDR2 YSYEKL. The CDR3 extends over 16 amino acids.

This chain links TRBV19 with TRBJ1-5; 12 nucleotides line up with TRBD1. The CDR3 totals 16 residues. The J segment lost 1 base and the V segment lost 9 bases, leaving 7 bases of the junction unmatched. CDR1 and CDR2 (germline): LNHDA, SQIVND (reference sequence). The CDR3 DNA sequence: TGTGCCAGCCGGGACAGGGGGCCTTGGAGCAATCAGCCCCAGCATTTT. This translates into CASRDRGPWSNQPQHF. The full variable domain, completed using reference TRBV19 and TRBJ1-5, is DGGITQSPKYLFRKEGQNVTLSCEQNLNHDAMYWYRQDPGQGLRLIYYSQIVNDFQKGDIAEGYSVSREKKESFPLTVTSAQKNPTAFYLCASRDRGPWSNQPQHFGDGTRLSIL.

V and J are TRBV5-6 and TRBJ2-1, with D possibly TRBD1 on 5 matching bases. Germline V gene lookup returns CDR1 SGHDT and CDR2 YYEEEE. Trimming cost V 3 bases and J 4 bases, with 17 bases left between them. The CDR3 runs 16 residues. This chain's CDR3 is CASSSPVGRAYNEQFF. In nucleotides, the CDR3 is TGTGCCAGCAGCTCCCCAGTGGGCAGGGCATACAATGAGCAGTTCTTC.